Listed below are T cell receptor beta chains from one sample, sequenced in a study of blood T cells in healthy people across ages. Each CDR3 protein gets one entry after TCRdb re-called the 5' RACE reads with MiXCR. Among roughly 800,000 distinct CDR3 sequences listed, 58% were seen once. What was sequenced was blood. Every receptor here comes from a man aged 25-40 years in good health. Each CDR3 is given with its conserved first and last residue. The D gene is left open where the match is weak. Not all rows give a size; the values are once, few, many and, for expanded clones, a class.

>NA|TRBD1|TRBJ1-2|TRBV2
CASRLTGEGYGYTF
TGTGCCAGCAGGCTAACAGGGGAGGGGTATGGCTACACCTTC
>NA|TRBD2|TRBJ2-4|TRBV20-1
CSASGTSGPTRIIQYF
TGCAGTGCGTCCGGGACTAGCGGGCCGACAAGGATCATTCAGTACTTC
>once|NA|TRBJ2-1|TRBV10-3
CAISEPGLQIPYNEQFF
TGTGCCATCAGTGAGCCGGGGCTCCAAATCCCCTACAATGAGCAGTTCTTC
>NA|NA|TRBJ2-7|TRBV7-2
CASSWDQALGYEQYF
TGTGCCAGCAGCTGGGACCAGGCGTTAGGCTACGAGCAGTACTTC
>NA|TRBD1|TRBJ1-5|TRBV4-2
CASSRVQGTGDQPQHF
TGTGCCAGCAGCCGAGTACAAGGGACAGGGGATCAGCCCCAGCATTTT
>NA|NA|TRBJ1-4|TRBV20-1
CSASLLTVDEEKLFF
TGCAGTGCTAGTTTGTTAACGGTAGACGAAGAAAAACTGTTTTTT
>NA|NA|TRBJ1-6|TRBV27
CASSTDERSPLHF
TGTGCCAGCAGTACTGACGAAAGGTCACCCCTCCACTTT
>few|NA|TRBJ2-5|TRBV7-6
CASSQPLREQYF
TGTGCCAGCAGCCAACCCCTCCGGGAGCAGTACTTC
>NA|NA|TRBJ2-5|TRBV4-1
CASSPLGRVIEETQYF
TGCGCCAGCAGCCCTCTGGGCCGCGTAATCGAAGAGACCCAGTACTTC
>NA|NA|TRBJ2-5|TRBV7-2
CASSLASGAWEQYF
TGTGCCAGCAGCTTAGCTAGCGGTGCATGGGAGCAGTACTTC
>few|NA|TRBJ1-6|TRBV4-2
CASSQAAHGPDSPLHF
TGTGCCAGCAGCCAAGCGGCCCATGGTCCGGATTCACCCCTCCACTTT
>NA|NA|TRBJ2-7|TRBV6-2/TRBV6-3
CASSSQTATVYEQYF
TGTGCCAGCAGTTCACAGACAGCGACCGTCTACGAGCAGTACTTC
>NA|TRBD2|TRBJ2-7|TRBV9
CASSVREGSDEQYF
TGTGCCAGCAGCGTGCGGGAGGGTTCAGACGAGCAGTACTTC
>few|NA|TRBJ1-3|TRBV9
CASSVSGSGNTIYF
TGTGCCAGCAGCGTGTCGGGGTCTGGAAACACCATATATTTT
>few|TRBD1|TRBJ1-5|TRBV29-1
CSVGQDPNQPQHF
TGCAGCGTAGGACAGGACCCCAATCAGCCCCAGCATTTT
>NA|TRBD1|TRBJ1-2|TRBV7-9
CASSPGTEDYGYTF
TGTGCCAGCAGTCCCGGGACAGAGGACTATGGCTACACCTTC
>NA|NA|TRBJ2-6|TRBV4-2
CASSQEERLGANVLTF
TGTGCCAGCAGCCAAGAGGAACGGTTGGGGGCCAACGTCCTGACTTTC
>NA|NA|TRBJ2-3|TRBV7-9
CASSLESDFKYGSQYF
TGTGCCAGCAGCCTTGAATCGGACTTTAAGTATGGGTCGCAGTATTTT